This TCR beta chain was recorded in a study of CD8+CD57+ T cells in acquired aplastic anemia. Study information: DNA per sorted CD4+ or CD8+ sample ranged about 0.17 to 27.4 ug, averaging roughly 3.2 ug. Where healthy donors were concerned, CD4+ cells averaged around 11 million reads.

V shed 5 bases, J shed 2 bases, and the junction held 5 bases outside the gene matches. CDR1 is SGHVS and CDR2 is FQNEAQ in the germline V gene. The CDR3 contains 14 residues. Regarding this clonotype: Antigen unknown.

The use of genomic DNA as template underpinned the TCR beta VDJ and CDR3 profiling. Each CDR3 protein is one row after TCRdb ran MiXCR on the reads. The profile covers 40,000 or so distinct CDR3 sequences, with 76% appearing a single time and under 25% taken by the ten largest. Study-wide points: CD8+ Simpson's diversity did not differ significantly between patients and controls. Over 25 shared CD8+ CDR3s appeared highly expressed within patients' immunodominant clones.

This TCR derives from a human donor in good health, serving as a control. The chain links TRBV7-8 to TRBJ2-7; 8 bases align to TRBD1. Sequenced sample: sorted CD4+, CD8+, or CD8+CD57+ T cells (not recorded which) from PBMCs. Here the CDR3 DNA reads TGTGCCAGCAGCGCGCGGGACAGGACCTACGAGCAGTACTTC. Translating it yields CASSARDRTYEQYF.